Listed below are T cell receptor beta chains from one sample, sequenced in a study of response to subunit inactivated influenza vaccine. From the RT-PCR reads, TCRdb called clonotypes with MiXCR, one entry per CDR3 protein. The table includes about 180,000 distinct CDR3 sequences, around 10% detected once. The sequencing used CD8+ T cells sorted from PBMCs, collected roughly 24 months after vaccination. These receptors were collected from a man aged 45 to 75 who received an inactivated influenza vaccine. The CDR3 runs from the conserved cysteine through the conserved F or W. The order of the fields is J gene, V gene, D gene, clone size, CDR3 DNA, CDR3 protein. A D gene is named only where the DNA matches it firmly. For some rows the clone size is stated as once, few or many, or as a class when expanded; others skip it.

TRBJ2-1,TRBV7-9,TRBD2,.,TGTGCCAGCAGCTCACTAGCGGGGGGGCCGGGTGAGCAGTTCTTC,CASSSLAGGPGEQFF
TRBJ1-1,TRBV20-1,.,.,TGCAGTGCCACCTGGCAGGGTGTTCTCACTGAAGCTTTCTTT,CSATWQGVLTEAFF
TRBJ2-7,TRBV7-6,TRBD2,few,TGTGCCAGCAGCTTACTGACTAGCGGGAGTTCCTACGAGCAGTACTTC,CASSLLTSGSSYEQYF
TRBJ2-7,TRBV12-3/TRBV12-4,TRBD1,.,TGTGCCAGCAGTCCCGAGGCAGGGGGCGGTGAGCAGTACTTC,CASSPEAGGGEQYF
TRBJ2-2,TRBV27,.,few,TGTGCCAGCAGTTTACATGACACCGGGGAGCTGTTTTTT,CASSLHDTGELFF
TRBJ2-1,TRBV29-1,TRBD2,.,TGCAGCGTTGAAGATAAGGTCCAAGCGGGGGGGGTCTCAAACTCCTACAATGAGCAGTTCTTC,CSVEDKVQAGGVSNSYNEQFF
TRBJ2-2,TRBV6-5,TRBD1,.,TGTGCCAGCAGTTACTCTCGCCAGGGGGCCGGGGAGCTGTTTTTT,CASSYSRQGAGELFF
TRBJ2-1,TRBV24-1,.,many,TGTGCCACCAGTGATTTCCGGCAGAGCTCCTACAATGAGCAGTTCTTC,CATSDFRQSSYNEQFF
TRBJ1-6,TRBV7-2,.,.,TGTGCCAGCAGCTTAGTATCCCAGGGATGGGGTTCACCCCTCCACTTT,CASSLVSQGWGSPLHF
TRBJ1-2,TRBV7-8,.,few,TGTGCCAGCAGCTTAGGGAGCCCCCGGGACATCTATGGCTACACCTTC,CASSLGSPRDIYGYTF
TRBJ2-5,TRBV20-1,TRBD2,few,TGCAGTGCCCAACTAGCGGGAGGTCCGTCGACCCAGTACTTC,CSAQLAGGPSTQYF
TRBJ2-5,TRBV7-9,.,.,TGTGCCAGCAGCCCGACGATAGGGCAGCAAGAGACCCAGTACTTC,CASSPTIGQQETQYF
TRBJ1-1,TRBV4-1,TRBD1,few,TGCGCCAGCAGCCAAAGACCGGGACAGGGGTACGAGGCCACTGAAGCTTTCTTT,CASSQRPGQGYEATEAFF
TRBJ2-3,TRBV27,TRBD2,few,TGTGCCAGCAGTTTTGGACTAGCGCCCACAGATACGCAGTATTTT,CASSFGLAPTDTQYF
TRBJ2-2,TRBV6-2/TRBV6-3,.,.,TGTGCCAGCAGTTACTCTCTCTGGACAACGACCGGGGAGCTGTTTTTT,CASSYSLWTTTGELFF
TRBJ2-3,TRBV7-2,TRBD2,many,TGTGCCAGCAGCCGTAGCGGGGTGTCTGCAGATACGCAGTATTTT,CASSRSGVSADTQYF
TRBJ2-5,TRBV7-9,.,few,TGTGCCAGCAGCTTTTTCACCAGGGCCGGCCAAGAGACCCAGTACTTC,CASSFFTRAGQETQYF
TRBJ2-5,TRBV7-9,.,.,TGTGCCAGCAGCTTTGTAGGGACCCAAGAGACCCAGTACTTC,CASSFVGTQETQYF
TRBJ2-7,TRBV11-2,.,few,TGTGCCAGCAGCTTAGGTGCCGACTCCTACGAGCAGTACTTC,CASSLGADSYEQYF
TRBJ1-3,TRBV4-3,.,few,TGCGCCAGCAGCCAAGTCGGGGGATGGTTAAACACCATATATTTT,CASSQVGGWLNTIYF
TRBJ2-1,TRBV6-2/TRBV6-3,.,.,TGTGCCAGCAGGCCTATTAGCGGAGACAATGAGCAGTTCTTC,CASRPISGDNEQFF
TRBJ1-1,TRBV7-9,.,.,TGTGCCAGCAGCCCCGGCACCGTCCCTGAAGCTTTCTTT,CASSPGTVPEAFF
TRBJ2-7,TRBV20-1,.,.,TGCAGTGCTAGAGATCTGGAGCGGACCAAGGTCTACGAGCAGTACTTC,CSARDLERTKVYEQYF
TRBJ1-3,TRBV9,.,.,TGTGCCAGCAGCGACGGACGGACCTCTGGAAACACCATATATTTT,CASSDGRTSGNTIYF
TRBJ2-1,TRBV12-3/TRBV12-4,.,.,TGTGCCAGCAGTCCCCAATTATTGGACCGCGAGTTCTTC,CASSPQLLDREFF
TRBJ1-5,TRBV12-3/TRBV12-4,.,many,TGTGCCAGCAGTTTTGGGTCCCCCCGCAGCAATCAGCCCCAGCATTTT,CASSFGSPRSNQPQHF
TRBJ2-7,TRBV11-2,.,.,TGTGCCAGCAGCTTAGCGTACAATAGCCCCCTGGAGTACTTC,CASSLAYNSPLEYF
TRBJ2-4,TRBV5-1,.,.,TGCGCCAGCTCCGGGTTAGCCAAAAACATTCAGTACTTC,CASSGLAKNIQYF
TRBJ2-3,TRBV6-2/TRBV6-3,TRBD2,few,TGTGCCAGCAGTTTCATCATTTTAGCGGGAGGGCCTATCTCATTCGCAGATACGCAGTATTTT,CASSFIILAGGPISFADTQYF
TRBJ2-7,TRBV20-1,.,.,TGCAGTGCTAGAGGTCCAGCCTCCTACGAGCAGTACTTC,CSARGPASYEQYF
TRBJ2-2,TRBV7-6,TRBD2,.,TGTGCCAGCAGCCCGACTAGCGGAAACCCTGCGAACACCGGGGAGCTGTTTTTT,CASSPTSGNPANTGELFF
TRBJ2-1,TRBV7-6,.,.,TGTGCCAGCAGCTTAGGCTTAGCGGAAAGCTCCTACAATGAGCAGTTCTTC,CASSLGLAESSYNEQFF
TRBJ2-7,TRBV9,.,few,TGTGCCAGCAGCGTCGCAGGGGCCCACGAGCAGTACTTC,CASSVAGAHEQYF
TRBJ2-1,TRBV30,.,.,TGTGCCTGGAGTGTTGGAGCTTACAATGAGCAGTTCTTC,CAWSVGAYNEQFF
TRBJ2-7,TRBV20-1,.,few,TGCAGTGCTAGAGAACAGGGCTACGAGCAGTACTTC,CSAREQGYEQYF
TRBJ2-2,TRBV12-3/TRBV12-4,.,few,TGTGCCAGCAGCTTATCGCCGAACACCGGGGAGCTGTTTTTT,CASSLSPNTGELFF
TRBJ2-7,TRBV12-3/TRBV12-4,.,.,TGTGCCAGCAGTGCGACAGTATTGGGTTTCTACGAGCAGTACTTC,CASSATVLGFYEQYF
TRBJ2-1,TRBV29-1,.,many,TGCAGCGTTGAACTGAGACCAAATTACAATGAGCAGTTCTTC,CSVELRPNYNEQFF
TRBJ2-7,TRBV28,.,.,TGTGCCAGCAGTCCTATATCCTACGAGCAGTACTTC,CASSPISYEQYF
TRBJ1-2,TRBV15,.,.,TGTGCCACCAGCAGAGATCAAGGGGTATATGGCTACACCTTC,CATSRDQGVYGYTF
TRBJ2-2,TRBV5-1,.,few,TGCGCCAGCAGCCTTGACCTAGGGGGCGGGGAGCTGTTTTTT,CASSLDLGGGELFF
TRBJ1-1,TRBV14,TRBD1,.,TGTGCCAGCAGCCATGACTTTCCGGGACAGGGGAACACTGAAGCTTTCTTT,CASSHDFPGQGNTEAFF
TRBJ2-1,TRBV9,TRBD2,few,TGTGCCAGCAGCGAGGCGGGAGGGACCTACAATGAGCAGTTCTTC,CASSEAGGTYNEQFF
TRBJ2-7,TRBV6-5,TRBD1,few,TGTGCCAGCAGTTACTCCGACAGGGTAACCTACGAGCAGTACTTC,CASSYSDRVTYEQYF
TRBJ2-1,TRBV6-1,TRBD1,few,TGTGCCAGCAGCTCGGGACAGGGGTATATCAATGAGCAGTTCTTC,CASSSGQGYINEQFF
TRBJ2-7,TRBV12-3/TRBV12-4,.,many,TGTGCCAGCAGTACCCTGACAGCCTCCTACGAGCAGTACTTC,CASSTLTASYEQYF
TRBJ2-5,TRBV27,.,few,TGTGCCAGCAGTTTCGGCGGGGTGGAGACCCAGTACTTC,CASSFGGVETQYF
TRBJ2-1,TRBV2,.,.,TGTGCCAGCATGAGGACACCCTCGAGCGATGAGCAGTTCTTC,CASMRTPSSDEQFF